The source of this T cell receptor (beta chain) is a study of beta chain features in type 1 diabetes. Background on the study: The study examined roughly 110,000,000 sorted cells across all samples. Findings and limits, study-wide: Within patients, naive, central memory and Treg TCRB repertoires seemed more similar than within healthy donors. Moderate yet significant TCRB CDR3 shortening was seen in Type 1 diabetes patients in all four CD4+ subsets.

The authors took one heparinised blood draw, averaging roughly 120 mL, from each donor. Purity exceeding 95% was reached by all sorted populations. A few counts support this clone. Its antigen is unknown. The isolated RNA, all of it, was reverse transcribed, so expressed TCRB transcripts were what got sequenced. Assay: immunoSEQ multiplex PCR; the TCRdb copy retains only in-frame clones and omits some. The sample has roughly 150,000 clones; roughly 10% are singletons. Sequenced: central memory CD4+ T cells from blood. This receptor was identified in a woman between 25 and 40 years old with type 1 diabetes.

The chain's CDR3 is CASSQARDRGRLGEQYF. The DNA of the CDR3 is TGCGCCAGCAGCCAAGCCCGGGACAGGGGACGTTTGGGCGAGCAGTACTTC. V and J are TRBV4-1 and TRBJ2-7; 10 bases line up with TRBD1. The CDR3 consists of 17 residues. V trimming: 1 base; J trimming: 6 bases; junction bases outside the gene matches: 12. Germline V gene sequence: CDR1 MGHRA, CDR2 YSYEKL.